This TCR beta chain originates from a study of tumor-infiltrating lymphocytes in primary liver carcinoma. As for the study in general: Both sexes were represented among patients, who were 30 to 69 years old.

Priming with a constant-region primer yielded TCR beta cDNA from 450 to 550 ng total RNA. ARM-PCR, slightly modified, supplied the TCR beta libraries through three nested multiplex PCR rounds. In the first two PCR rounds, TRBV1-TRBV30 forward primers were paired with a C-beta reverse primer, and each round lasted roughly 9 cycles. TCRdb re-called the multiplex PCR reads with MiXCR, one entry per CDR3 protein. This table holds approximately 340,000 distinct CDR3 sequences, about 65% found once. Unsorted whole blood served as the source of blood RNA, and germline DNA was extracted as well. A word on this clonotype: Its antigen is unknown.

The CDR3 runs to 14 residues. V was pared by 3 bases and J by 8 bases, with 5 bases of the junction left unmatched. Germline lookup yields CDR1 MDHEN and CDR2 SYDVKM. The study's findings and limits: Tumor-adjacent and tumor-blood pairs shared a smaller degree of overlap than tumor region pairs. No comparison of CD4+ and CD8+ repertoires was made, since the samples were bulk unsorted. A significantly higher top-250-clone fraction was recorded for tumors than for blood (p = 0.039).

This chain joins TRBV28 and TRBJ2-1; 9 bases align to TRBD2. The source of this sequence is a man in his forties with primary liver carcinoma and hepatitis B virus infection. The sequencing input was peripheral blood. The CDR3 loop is CASSLREGLYEQFF. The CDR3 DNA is TGTGCCAGCAGTTTGCGGGAGGGCCTTTATGAGCAGTTCTTC.